The 32 T cell receptor beta chains listed next were all sequenced from one sample in a study of tumor-infiltrating lymphocytes in primary liver carcinoma listed by TCRdb under 2017. Blood RNA was extracted from unsorted whole blood with TRIzol reagent; germline DNA came from the DNeasy Blood & Tissue kit. Sequencing used an Illumina HiSeq 2500. Using a constant-region primer and ProtoScript II reverse transcriptase, TCRbeta-specific cDNA was reverse-transcribed from about 540 ng total RNA. Construction of the TCRbeta libraries relied on three nested rounds of multiplex PCR, following a slightly modified ARM-PCR procedure. The first two PCR rounds used multiplex TRBV1-TRBV30 forward primers with a Cbeta reverse primer, each for around 10 cycles. TCRdb reanalyzed the raw reads on its own, using fastp at Q25 for trimming and MiXCR for clone calling, and kept in-frame beta chains. All rows with the same CDR3 protein become a single entry with the most common DNA and genes. The sample table shows approximately 310,000 distinct CDR3 sequences, and 65% are seen once. The ten largest clones represent approximately 9.4% of the sample.

The sample consisted of peripheral blood. The receptor source for this set is a man aged 35 to 55 with primary liver carcinoma and hepatitis B virus infection.

In regard to this clonotype: Germline is not matched at one junction end, which may reflect a read error. The rearrangement uses TRBV29-1 and TRBJ1-2; D not resolved. The CDR3 spans 13 residues. Germline V gene sequence: CDR1 SQVTM, CDR2 ANQGSEA. CDR3 in DNA: TGCTGCGTCGGAGAGGGTTTGGGCTATGGCTATACCTTC. Its translation is CCVGEGLGYGYTF.

The chain recombines TRBV11-2 with TRBJ2-3; D is ambiguous. V lost 2 bases and J 15 bases, leaving 21 bases between the germline ends. Germline lookup yields CDR1 SGHAT and CDR2 FQNNGV. This CDR3 comprises 14 residues. CDR3 protein: CASSLPRNTDKQYF. CDR3 bases: TGTGCCAGCAGCTTACCCAGAAACACAGATAAGCAATATTTT.

On this clonotype itself: Its ends do not fully match the called genes, so a read error is possible. V gene TRBV11-1 combines with J gene TRBJ1-1; a weak D match, TRBD1 (6 bases). Per germline, CDR1 SGHAT and CDR2 FQDESV (reference sequence). The CDR3 spans 14 residues. DNA of the CDR3: TGTGTCAGCAGCTTCGGCCAGGGGACCACTGAAGCTTTCTTT. It specifies CVSSFGQGTTEAFF. Based on the CDR3 plus reference TRBV11-1 and TRBJ1-1, the full variable domain is EAEVAQSPRYKITEKSQAVAFWCDPISGHATLYWYRQILGQGPELLVQFQDESVVDDSQLPKDRFSAERLKGVDSTLKIQPAELGDSAMYLCVSSFGQGTTEAFFGQGTRLTVV.

The chain recombines TRBV2 with TRBJ2-7; no definite D call. V shed 5 bases and J shed 6 bases, with 11 bases lying between them. This CDR3 contains 12 residues. Germline CDR1 SNHLY, CDR2 FYNNEI. The CDR3 coding sequence is TGTGCCAGCAGTATAGACATTGGCGAGCAGTACTTC. This sequence encodes CASSIDIGEQYF.

The chain recombines TRBV6-6 with TRBJ2-1; 13 bases fit TRBD2. This CDR3 region has 14 residues. Germline CDR1 reads MNHNY; CDR2 reads SVGAGI (reference sequence). V gave up 10 bases and J gave up 6 bases; unmatched junction bases: 6. The CDR3 here is CANSRLAGGNEQFF. CDR3 nucleotides: TGTGCCAACAGCCGACTAGCGGGAGGCAATGAGCAGTTCTTC.

Turning to this clonotype: It may be a read error: a sequence one base away is much more abundant. The chain is built from TRBV4-2 and TRBJ2-1, with D hard to call. Germline loops: CDR1 LGHNA, CDR2 YNFKEQ. This CDR3 is 15 amino acids long. V gave up 0 bases and J gave up 7 bases, with 13 bases separating them. CDR3 sequence reads: CASSQETGSLNEQFF. The CDR3 region has the DNA TGTGCCAGCAGCCAAGAGACCGGGTCCCTAAATGAGCAGTTCTTC.

Details on this clonotype: At one boundary the junction diverges from the germline segment, which might be a read error. The chain uses TRBV13 and TRBJ2-1; D is perhaps TRBD1 (5 bases). Germline V gene data show CDR1 as PRHDT and CDR2 as FYEKMQ (reference sequence). This CDR3 region has 15 residues. This chain's CDR3 is CASSLVGAAYNQQFF. The CDR3 nucleotides are TGTGCCAGCAGCTTAGTAGGGGCAGCCTACAATCAGCAGTTCTTC.

This clonotype showed up just a few times. J is TRBJ2-3 and V is TRBV28; 7 bases line up with TRBD1. V gave up 5 bases and J gave up 7 bases; unmatched junction bases: 6. CDR1 MDHEN and CDR2 SYDVKM come from the germline V gene. The CDR3 sequence is 13 residues long. CDR3 sequence (DNA): TGTGCCAGCAGTCATACAGGGGTAAATACGCAGTATTTT. Translating gives CASSHTGVNTQYF.

The sample holds a few counts of this clonotype. Mismatch with germline at one junction end may stem from a read error. The chain couples TRBV5-1 to TRBJ2-7; 11 bases fit TRBD1. CDR3 length: 14 amino acids. Germline values: CDR1 SGHRS, CDR2 YFSETQ. For the CDR3, the DNA is TGTGCCAGCAGCATGGGGACAGGGGGCTACGAGCAGTACTTC. As protein: CASSMGTGGYEQYF.

In regard to this clonotype: This could be a read error, since a much larger clone is one nucleotide away. In DNA form, the CDR3 reads TGTGCCAGCAGTTCGGGAGTAGAAGCCTACAATGAGCAGTTCTTC. Residues: CASSSGVEAYNEQFF. The chain has TRBV6-6 and TRBJ2-1, with D perhaps matching TRBD2 (6 bases). CDR1 and CDR2 (germline): MNHNY, SVGAGI (reference sequence). The ends were cut back, 4 bases at V and 2 bases at J, with 12 bases in the middle. There are 15 residues in the CDR3.

The chain uses TRBV28 and TRBJ2-7; D gene unclear. This CDR3 is 13 amino acids long. Trimming cost V 3 bases and J 3 bases, with 9 bases left between them. CDR1 MDHEN and CDR2 SYDVKM come from the germline V gene. The CDR3 is CASSFLAFYEQYF. The CDR3 coding sequence is TGTGCCAGCAGTTTCTTGGCTTTCTACGAGCAGTACTTC. Based on the CDR3 plus reference TRBV28 and TRBJ2-7, the full variable domain is DVKVTQSSRYLVKRTGEKVFLECVQDMDHENMFWYRQDPGLGLRLIYFSYDVKMKEKGDIPEGYSVSREKKERFSLILESASTNQTSMYLCASSFLAFYEQYFGPGTRLTVT.

A remark on this clonotype: A single base separates this from a much larger clone, so it may be a read error. The rearrangement joins TRBV6-5 to TRBJ1-2; D is possibly TRBD1 (5 bases). Per germline, CDR1 MNHEY and CDR2 SVGAGI. CDR3 length: 14 residues. V was cut by 6 bases and J by 8 bases, with 19 bases left in between. The CDR3 nucleotides read TGTGCCAGCAGCCGCTCGGACCCCGGGACCGGCTACACCTTC. The encoded protein is CASSRSDPGTGYTF.

Ten or more counts support this clonotype. V gene TRBV5-4 combines with J gene TRBJ2-7; D could derive from TRBD1 or TRBD2 (5 bases each). V was pared by 3 bases and J by 0 bases, with 7 bases between. This CDR3 has 13 amino acids. CDR1 SGHNT and CDR2 YYREEE come from the germline V gene (reference sequence). This CDR3 reads CASSWDRSYEQYF. CDR3 in DNA: TGTGCCAGCAGCTGGGACCGCTCCTACGAGCAGTACTTC.

About this clonotype itself: The CDR3 does not close with the conserved phenylalanine or tryptophan, likely indicating a read error. The chain recombines TRBV28 with TRBJ2-7; 10 bases map to TRBD1. V trimming: 3 bases; J trimming: 7 bases; junction bases outside the gene matches: 3. This CDR3 spans 13 amino acids. Germline V gene data show CDR1 as MDHEN and CDR2 as SYDVKM. The CDR3 sequence is CASSLTGGGEQYL. CDR3 bases: TGTGCCAGCAGTTTGACAGGGGGCGGGGAGCAGTACCTC.

A remark on this clonotype: This clone may be a read error of a much larger clone one base away. The chain links TRBV6-5 to TRBJ1-1; 8 bases align to TRBD1. V was clipped by 5 bases and J by 4 bases; unmatched bases: 12. The CDR3 contains 16 residues. Germline V gene data show CDR1 as MNHEY and CDR2 as SVGAGI. The CDR3 region has the DNA TGTGCCAGCAGTCCCTGGGCAGGGGGCGACGGCACTGAAGCTTTCTTT. It specifies CASSPWAGGDGTEAFF.

Concerning this clonotype: A junction end diverges from the germline sequence, so it may reflect a read error. This chain joins TRBV5-1 and TRBJ2-3, with TRBD2 matching 10 bases. Germline CDR1 reads SGHRS; CDR2 reads YFSETQ. The CDR3 sequence is 15 residues long. DNA of the CDR3: TGCGCCTGCAGCTTGGGCCTAGCGGGAGTGGATACGCAGTATTTT. Translating it yields CACSLGLAGVDTQYF. Based on the CDR3 plus reference TRBV5-1 and TRBJ2-3, the full variable domain is KAGVTQTPRYLIKTRGQQVTLSCSPISGHRSVSWYQQTPGQGLQFLFEYFSETQRNKGNFPGRFSGRQFSNSRSEMNVSTLELGDSALYLCACSLGLAGVDTQYFGPGTRLTVL.

This clonotype appeared many times. The DNA of the CDR3 is TGTGCCAGCTCTCCCCCGACAGATACGCAGTATTTT. Translating gives CASSPPTDTQYF. V gene TRBV6-1 combines with J gene TRBJ2-3, with D unresolved. This CDR3 has 12 amino acids. V shed 8 bases and J shed 3 bases, with 9 bases lying between them. Looked up from germline, CDR1 is MNHNS and CDR2 is SASEGT.

In the case of this clonotype: The junction shows a germline mismatch at one end, possibly a read error. The chain uses TRBV29-1 and TRBJ1-5; D is undetermined. Per germline, CDR1 SQVTM and CDR2 ANQGSEA. The CDR3 extends over 13 amino acids. The CDR3 sequence is CIVEPKKTQPQHF. The CDR3 coding sequence is TGTATCGTTGAACCTAAGAAGACCCAGCCCCAACATTTT.

The rearrangement uses TRBV6-6 and TRBJ2-3; D is unresolved. The CDR3 runs 16 residues. Germline V gives CDR1 MNHNY, CDR2 SVGAGI (reference sequence). Trimming shortened V by 6 bases and J by 5 bases, and 21 bases separated the two germline ends. CDR3 DNA: TGTGCCAGCAGGGTGCAGAGGAGTGGTGGCATAGATACGCAGTATTTT. Translating it yields CASRVQRSGGIDTQYF.

Points on this clonotype: A much more abundant neighbour one base away suggests this may be a read error. The CDR3 DNA reads TGTCCCAGCAGCCAAGGGGGATGGGTCGATGAGCAGTTCTTC. The encoded protein is CPSSQGGWVDEQFF. The chain links TRBV14 to TRBJ2-1; tentative D call: TRBD1 (6 bases). Germline V CDR1 and CDR2: SGHDN, FVKESK. The CDR3 is 14 residues long.

In this sample, this clonotype turned up a few times. V and J are TRBV11-3 and TRBJ2-1; 11 nucleotides match TRBD1. Germline loops: CDR1 SGHNT, CDR2 YENEEA. CDR3 size: 16 residues. The CDR3 DNA reads TGTATCAGCAGCTTAAATTCCCCCGGGACAGGGGGTGAGCAGTTCTTC. As protein: CISSLNSPGTGGEQFF.

This clonotype appeared a few times. This chain joins TRBV7-8 and TRBJ1-1; 7 positions match TRBD1. CDR1 and CDR2 from the germline V gene are SGHVS and FQNEAQ. This CDR3 comprises 13 residues. Trimming took 5 bases from V and 7 from J; bases not matched to a gene: 7. The CDR3 sequence is CASSGTRDSEAFF. The CDR3 DNA follows: TGTGCCAGCAGCGGGACGAGGGACAGTGAAGCTTTCTTT.

The chain is built from TRBV4-2 and TRBJ2-3; 9 positions agree with TRBD2. There are 15 residues in the CDR3. With 1 base clipped from V and 3 bases from J, the junction kept 2 bases outside the gene matches. Germline loops: CDR1 LGHNA, CDR2 YNFKEQ. The CDR3 is CASSQAAGGTDTQYF. Written as DNA, the CDR3 is TGTGCCAGCAGCCAAGCAGCGGGAGGTACAGATACGCAGTATTTT.

Details on this clonotype: The junction differs from germline at one of its ends, possibly a read error. V gene TRBV7-3 combines with J gene TRBJ2-3; D may be TRBD2 (6 bases). The germline V gene encodes CDR1 SGHTA and CDR2 FQGTGA. The CDR3 has 13 residues. For the CDR3, the DNA is TGTGCCAGCAGCATAACGGGAGTGGGTACACAGTATTTT. Its translation: CASSITGVGTQYF.

The chain recombines TRBV7-9 with TRBJ2-1; D is perhaps TRBD1 (5 bases). Germline assignment: CDR1 SEHNR and CDR2 FQNEAQ (reference sequence). Trimming stripped 5 bases from V and 7 bases from J, with 15 bases between. The CDR3 loop spans 14 amino acids. The DNA for the CDR3 is TGTGCCAGCAGCCAGAACACAGGTTATAATGAGCAGTTCTTC. Amino acid sequence: CASSQNTGYNEQFF.

Details on this clonotype: A read error may explain this, as a much larger clone is one base away. This chain joins TRBV4-1 and TRBJ1-1; the D gene is possibly TRBD1 (6 bases). Germline V gene lookup returns CDR1 MGHRA and CDR2 YSYEKL. CDR3 size: 15 residues. CDR3 nucleotide sequence: TGCGCCAGCAACCAAGATGAGGGAGGGGGAGCTCGGGCTTTCTTT. This translates into CASNQDEGGGARAFF.

Of note for this clonotype: A single base separates this from a much larger clone, so it may be a read error. This rearrangement joins TRBV4-2 to TRBJ2-7, with D uncertain. The CDR3 length is 13 residues. Germline CDR1 is LGHNA and CDR2 is YNFKEQ. The CDR3, as DNA: TGTACCAGCAGCCAAGCTAGGTACTACGAGCAGTACTTC. Protein product: CTSSQARYYEQYF.

This clonotype appeared many times. At one of its ends the junction is not consistent with the germline gene, which may arise from a read error. The chain has TRBV5-1 and TRBJ1-1, with 7 bases fitting TRBD1. Germline assignment: CDR1 SGHRS and CDR2 YFSETQ. The CDR3 loop spans 14 amino acids. The CDR3 DNA reads as TGTGCCAGCAGCAGACAGGGCCCGAACACTGAAGCTTTCTTT. It is translated as CASSRQGPNTEAFF. The whole variable domain, remainder taken from reference TRBV5-1 and TRBJ1-1, is KAGVTQTPRYLIKTRGQQVTLSCSPISGHRSVSWYQQTPGQGLQFLFEYFSETQRNKGNFPGRFSGRQFSNSRSEMNVSTLELGDSALYLCASSRQGPNTEAFFGQGTRLTVV.

A word on this clonotype: This may be a read error: a much more frequent sequence differs by one nucleotide. The chain couples TRBV6-2 or TRBV6-3 to TRBJ2-1; the match to TRBD2 covers 9 bases. This CDR3 contains 13 residues. Germline CDR1 is MNHEY and CDR2 is SVGEGT. The chain's CDR3 is CTSSGTSLTREFF. The CDR3 DNA follows: TGTACCAGCAGCGGGACTAGCCTTACCAGGGAGTTCTTC.

This clonotype has a single count. V is TRBV11-2 and J is TRBJ2-1; the D gene is possibly TRBD2 (5 bases). The CDR3 runs to 14 residues. Per germline, CDR1 SGHAT and CDR2 FQNNGV. V lost 4 bases and J 11 bases, leaving 18 bases between the germline ends. The CDR3 spells CASSSGRSRDKQFF. The CDR3 bases are TGTGCCAGCAGCTCCGGACGGTCCCGGGATAAGCAGTTCTTC.

This clonotype was found a few times. The DNA for the CDR3 is TGTGCCAGCAGTTACCCAAAGGGGCGCAGGTATACCGGGGAGCTGTTTTTT. Its translation is CASSYPKGRRYTGELFF. The chain links TRBV6-6 to TRBJ2-2; maybe TRBD1 (5 bases). Looked up from germline, CDR1 is MNHNY and CDR2 is SVGAGI (reference sequence). V shed 2 bases and J shed 5 bases, with 18 bases lying between them. The CDR3 length is 17 residues.

This clonotype was counted between two and nine times. This chain uses TRBV5-4 with TRBJ1-5; tentative D call: TRBD1 (5 bases). There are 13 residues in the CDR3. Trimming took 2 bases from V and 9 from J, leaving 12 bases between them. CDR1 and CDR2 (germline): SGHNT, YYREEE (reference sequence). This chain's CDR3 is CASSFGGTGPQHF. In nucleotides, the CDR3 is TGTGCCAGCAGCTTCGGAGGGACCGGGCCCCAGCATTTT.